A single T cell receptor beta chain is shown here with its context. Trimming pared 1 base from V and 7 bases from J, leaving 9 bases between. The CDR3 is made up of 14 amino acids. Germline-derived CDR1 and CDR2 are SGHRS and YFSETQ. This sample is part of a study of beta chain features in type 1 diabetes. Sorting produced populations that all topped 98% purity. Expressed TCRB transcripts were sequenced because the entire RNA isolate underwent reverse transcription. TCRdb's copy holds only in-frame clones and misses some; the assay was immunoSEQ multiplex PCR. In the table there are about 230,000 clones, over 8.5% of which are singletons.

This clonotype originated in a woman under 30 in good health. The rearrangement uses TRBV5-1 and TRBJ1-6; D is undetermined. The sequencing input was naive CD4+ T cells from blood. The DNA for the CDR3 is TGCGCCAGCAGCTTGATTCCCGGGAATTCACCCCTCCACTTT. Translated, it gives CASSLIPGNSPLHF.